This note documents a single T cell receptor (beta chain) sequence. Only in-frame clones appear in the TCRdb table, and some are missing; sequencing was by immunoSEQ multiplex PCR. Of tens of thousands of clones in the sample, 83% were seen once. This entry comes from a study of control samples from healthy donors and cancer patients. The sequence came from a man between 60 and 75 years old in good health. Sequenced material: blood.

The DNA for the CDR3 is TGTGCCAGCAGGCGGGGGGGGAATGTCAATCAGCCCCAGCATTTT. Translated, it gives CASRRGGNVNQPQHF. The chain links TRBV28 to TRBJ1-5; tentative D call: TRBD1 (5 bases). This CDR3 contains 15 residues. CDR1 MDHEN and CDR2 SYDVKM come from the germline V gene. Trimming took off 6 bases at V and 3 bases at J, with 15 bases between the two ends.